The 3 T cell receptor beta chains presented below share a single source sample, sequenced in a study of T-cell reconstitution after alpha-beta-depleted transplantation in children (dated by TCRdb to 2016 to 2017). The library came from PCR. TCRdb names Illumina HiSeq 2500 as the instrument used. Molecular barcoding was employed in the preparation of TCR libraries, with unique molecular identifiers being used to normalize TCRbeta repertoire quantification. In TCRdb, the public reads were trimmed at Q25 with fastp and aligned with MiXCR, with productive beta chains retained. Merged by CDR3 protein, the rows form single entries marked with the most common genes and DNA. This sample comprises 200,000 to 250,000 distinct CDR3 sequences, 11% of them detected only once. The ten largest account for roughly 28% of the sample. Explained via the paper, the treatment or condition label denotes: allogeneic hematopoietic cell transplantation with graft depleted of TCRalphabeta T cells and CD19 B cells.

The sample in question was PBMCs, obtained before TCRalphabeta/CD19-depleted stem cell transplant. These receptors all stem from a child less than two years old with acute myeloid leukemia, due to receive a stem cell transplant.

This clonotype was detected ten times or more. The genes are TRBV5-1 and TRBJ2-3, with D hard to call. Trimming removed 1 base at V and 2 bases at J, with 11 bases between. CDR1 is SGHRS, CDR2 YFSETQ, per germline. This CDR3 is 15 amino acids long. CDR3 DNA: TGCGCCAGCAGCTTGTCAAATCTCATCACAGATACGCAGTATTTT. Its translation is CASSLSNLITDTQYF.

This clonotype was seen ten or more times. V usage is TRBV29-1 and J usage is TRBJ2-7; D not resolved. V lost 7 bases and J lost 3, with 13 bases in between. The CDR3 has 12 residues. CDR1 and CDR2 (germline): SQVTM, ANQGSEA. CDR3: CSGTDFLYEQYF. CDR3 coding DNA: TGCAGCGGCACTGACTTCCTCTACGAGCAGTACTTC.

This clonotype was seen at least ten times. The chain joins TRBV5-1 to TRBJ1-2; 7 nucleotides align to TRBD1. The CDR3 totals 15 residues. Germline CDR1 is SGHRS and CDR2 is YFSETQ. V was pared by 1 base and J by 4 bases, with 7 bases of the junction left unmatched. In nucleotides, the CDR3 is TGCGCCAGCAGCTTGAGTGAAGGGGGCGGCTATGGCTACACCTTC. This encodes CASSLSEGGGYGYTF.